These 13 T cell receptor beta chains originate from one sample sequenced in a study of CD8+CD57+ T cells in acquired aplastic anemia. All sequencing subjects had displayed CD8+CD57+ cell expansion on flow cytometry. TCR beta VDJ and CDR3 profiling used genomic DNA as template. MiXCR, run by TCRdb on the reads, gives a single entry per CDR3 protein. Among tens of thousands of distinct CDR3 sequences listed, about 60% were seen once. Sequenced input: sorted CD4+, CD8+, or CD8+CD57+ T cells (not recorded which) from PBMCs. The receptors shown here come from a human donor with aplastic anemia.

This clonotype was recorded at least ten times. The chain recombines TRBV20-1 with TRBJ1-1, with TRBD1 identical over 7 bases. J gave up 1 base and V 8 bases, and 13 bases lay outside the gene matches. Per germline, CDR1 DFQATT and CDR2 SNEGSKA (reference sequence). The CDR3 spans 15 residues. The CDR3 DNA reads TGCAGTTCTCCCCCCCTGACAGGGCGGAACACTGAAGCTTTCTTT. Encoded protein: CSSPPLTGRNTEAFF.

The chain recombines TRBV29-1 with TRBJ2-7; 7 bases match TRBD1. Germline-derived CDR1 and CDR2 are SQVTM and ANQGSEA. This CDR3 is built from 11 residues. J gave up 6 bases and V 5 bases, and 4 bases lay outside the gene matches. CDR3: CSVRGGGEQYF. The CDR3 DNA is TGCAGCGTTCGAGGGGGCGGCGAGCAGTACTTC.

CDR3 amino acids: CSASLSPSGGQSYEQYF. In DNA, the CDR3 is TGCAGTGCTAGCCTAAGTCCTAGCGGGGGCCAGTCCTACGAGCAGTACTTC. This chain links TRBV20-1 with TRBJ2-7, with 10 bases that match TRBD2. V lost 3 bases to trimming and J lost 1 base; unmatched junction nucleotides: 12. Germline assignment: CDR1 DFQATT and CDR2 SNEGSKA (reference sequence). CDR3 size: 17 residues.

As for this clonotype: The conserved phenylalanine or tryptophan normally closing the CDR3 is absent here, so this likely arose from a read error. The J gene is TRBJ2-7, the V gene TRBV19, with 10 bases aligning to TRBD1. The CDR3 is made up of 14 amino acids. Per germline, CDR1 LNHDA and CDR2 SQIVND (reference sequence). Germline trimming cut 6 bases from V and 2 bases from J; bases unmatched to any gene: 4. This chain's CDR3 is CASSSGQGAYEQYL. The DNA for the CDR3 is TGTGCCAGTAGCTCCGGACAGGGGGCCTACGAGCAGTACCTC.

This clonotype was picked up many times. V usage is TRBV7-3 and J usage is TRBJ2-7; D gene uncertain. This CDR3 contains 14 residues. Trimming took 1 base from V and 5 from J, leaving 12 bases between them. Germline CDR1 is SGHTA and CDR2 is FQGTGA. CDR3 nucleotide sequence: TGTGCCAGCAGCTTAAACGGACCGGGCCACGAGCAGTACTTC. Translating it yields CASSLNGPGHEQYF.

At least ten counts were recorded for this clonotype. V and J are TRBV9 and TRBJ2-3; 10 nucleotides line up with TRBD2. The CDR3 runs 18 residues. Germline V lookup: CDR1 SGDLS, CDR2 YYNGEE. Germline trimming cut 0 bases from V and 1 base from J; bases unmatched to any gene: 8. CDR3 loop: CASSVAPLGLAGTDTQYF. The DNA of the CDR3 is TGTGCCAGCAGCGTAGCCCCCCTCGGACTAGCGGGCACAGATACGCAGTATTTT.

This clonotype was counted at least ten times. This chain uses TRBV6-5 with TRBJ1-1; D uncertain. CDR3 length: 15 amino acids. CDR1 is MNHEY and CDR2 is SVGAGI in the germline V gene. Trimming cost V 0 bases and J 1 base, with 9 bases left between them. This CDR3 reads CASSYSLGSNTEAFF. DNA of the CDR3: TGTGCCAGCAGTTACTCGCTCGGATCGAACACTGAAGCTTTCTTT.

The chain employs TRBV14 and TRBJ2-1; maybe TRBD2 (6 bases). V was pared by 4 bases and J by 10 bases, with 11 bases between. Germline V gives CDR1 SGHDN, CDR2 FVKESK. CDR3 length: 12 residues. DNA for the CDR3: TGTGCCAGCAGCCCGGCGGGGCGGGAGCAGTTCTTC. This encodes CASSPAGREQFF.

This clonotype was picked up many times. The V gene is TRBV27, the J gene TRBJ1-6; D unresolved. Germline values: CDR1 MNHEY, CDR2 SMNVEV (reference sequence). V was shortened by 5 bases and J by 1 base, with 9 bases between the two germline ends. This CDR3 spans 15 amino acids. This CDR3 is CASSGRWSYNSPLHF. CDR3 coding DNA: TGTGCCAGCAGTGGCCGGTGGTCCTATAATTCACCCCTCCACTTT.

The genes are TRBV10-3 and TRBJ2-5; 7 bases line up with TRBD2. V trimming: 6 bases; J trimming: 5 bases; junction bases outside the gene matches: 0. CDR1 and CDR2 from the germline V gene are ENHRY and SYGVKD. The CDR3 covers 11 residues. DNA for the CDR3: TGTGCCATCAGGGGAGGGGAGACCCAGTACTTC. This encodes CAIRGGETQYF.

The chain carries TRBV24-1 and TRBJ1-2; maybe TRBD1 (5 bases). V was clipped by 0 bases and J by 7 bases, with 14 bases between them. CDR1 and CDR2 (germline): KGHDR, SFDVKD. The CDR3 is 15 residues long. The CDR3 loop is CATSDLQDGGAGYTF. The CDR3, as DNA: TGTGCCACCAGTGATTTGCAGGATGGAGGGGCTGGCTACACCTTC.

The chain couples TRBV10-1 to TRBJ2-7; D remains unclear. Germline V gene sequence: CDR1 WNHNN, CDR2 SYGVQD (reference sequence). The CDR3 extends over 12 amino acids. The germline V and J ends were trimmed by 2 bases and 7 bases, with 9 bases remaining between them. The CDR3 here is CASSEGNGEQYF. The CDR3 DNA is TGCGCCAGCAGTGAGGGTAACGGGGAGCAGTACTTC.

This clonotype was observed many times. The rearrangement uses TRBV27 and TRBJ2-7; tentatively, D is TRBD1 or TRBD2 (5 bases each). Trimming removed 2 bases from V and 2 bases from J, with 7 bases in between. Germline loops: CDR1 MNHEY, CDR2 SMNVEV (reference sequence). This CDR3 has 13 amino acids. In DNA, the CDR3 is TGTGCCAGCAGTTTAGGGACGCCCTACGAGCAGTACTTC. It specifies CASSLGTPYEQYF.